These T cell receptor beta chains were read from a single sample in a study of beta chain features in type 1 diabetes. Sequencing used immunoSEQ multiplex PCR; TCRdb keeps in-frame clones, though not all of them. Among about 900,000 clones listed, roughly 16% were seen once. The sample comprised naive CD4+ T cells from blood. Receptors originate from a woman in her late teens or twenties in good health. Each CDR3 is given without its conserved first and last residue. Expanded clones get a size class; other rows say once, few or many, or leave the size out.

ASRPGLNTGELF,TRBV6-5,few
ASHSPHTGELF,TRBV5-1,few
ATSRGDRVGNTIY,TRBV15,NA
ASSPGLAGGLIEQF,TRBV5-1,few
ASSQDLQGLPEAF,TRBV5-4,NA
AISERRVGSYEQY,TRBV10-3,NA
ASSLRLGHSTDTQY,TRBV5-4,NA
ASSFRDSTYNEQF,TRBV7-2,NA
ASSRLSGGYNEQF,TRBV7-2,few
ASSLGPLNYGYT,TRBV11-2,NA
ASSFGGTATNEKLF,TRBV4-1,NA
SVETGASDEQF,TRBV29-1,few
ASSYVGRFYNEQF,TRBV6-5,NA
ASQRTGGASIGEQF,TRBV2,NA
SASWVDTQY,TRBV20-1,few
ASRKGGETQY,TRBV28,few
ASSYPDRGEHEQY,TRBV6-6,NA
ASSPDRAVDWNTEAF,TRBV16,NA
ASSLERGFYEQY,TRBV6-6,few
AWSGTSGLGEQF,TRBV30,once
ASSSRDSTVYNEQF,TRBV5-1,few
ASSLASRGTDTQY,TRBV5-1,NA
AISESGGGHYNEQF,TRBV10-3,NA
SAGPAGGYT,TRBV20-1,few
ASSLYWNTGELF,TRBV7-2,few
ASSYKANTDTQY,TRBV6-5,NA
SARSYNEQF,TRBV20-1,NA
SAEIYYEQY,TRBV20-1,NA
ASSRSLARGNTGELF,TRBV5-4,few
ASSFTLGDEQY,TRBV4-3,NA
ASSIGLVREQF,TRBV19,few
ATSRDQAGGPSVETQY,TRBV15,NA
ASSSAGTGVRHEQY,TRBV28,few
ASSEYPRETNTEAF,TRBV7-9,few
ASIQSHSGPYTQY,TRBV28,NA
ASSFSVTETQY,TRBV7-2,few
ASSSFLAGGGETQY,TRBV7-2,NA
ASSQDFGSSTTYGYT,TRBV4-3,NA
ASSPRRSTGATNEKLF,TRBV18,NA